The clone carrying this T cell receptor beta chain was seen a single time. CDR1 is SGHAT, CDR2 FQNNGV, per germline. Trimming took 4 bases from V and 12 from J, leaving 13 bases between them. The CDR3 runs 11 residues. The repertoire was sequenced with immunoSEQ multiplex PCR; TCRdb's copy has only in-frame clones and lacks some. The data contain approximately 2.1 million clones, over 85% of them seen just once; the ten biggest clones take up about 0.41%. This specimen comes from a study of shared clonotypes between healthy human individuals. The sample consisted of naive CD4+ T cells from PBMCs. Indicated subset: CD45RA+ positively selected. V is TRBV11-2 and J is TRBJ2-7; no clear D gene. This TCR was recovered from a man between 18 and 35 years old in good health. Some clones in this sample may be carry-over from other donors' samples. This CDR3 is CASSYGPQAYF. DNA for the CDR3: TGTGCCAGCAGCTACGGGCCTCAGGCGTACTTC.